These 25 T cell receptor beta chains share one sample of origin, sequenced in a study of CD8+CD57+ T cells in acquired aplastic anemia. Patients who underwent sequencing had shown CD8+CD57+ cell expansion by flow cytometry. Genomic DNA, serving as template, underwent TCR beta VDJ and CDR3 profiling. TCRdb itself ran the reads through MiXCR, one entry per CDR3 protein. The repertoire holds around 210,000 distinct CDR3 sequences, 50% to 70% seen once, with about 60% in the top ten. Material: sorted CD4+, CD8+, or CD8+CD57+ T cells (not recorded which) from PBMCs. The receptors shown here come from a human donor with aplastic anemia.

This clonotype was detected once. J is TRBJ2-6 and V is TRBV5-1, with D perhaps matching TRBD2 (6 bases). Trimming removed 6 bases at V and 4 bases at J, with 20 bases between. From germline, CDR1 is SGHRS and CDR2 YFSETQ. The CDR3 loop spans 17 amino acids. In DNA form, the CDR3 reads TGCGCCAGCATGGGTCCGGGAGTGCAAGTGGGGGCCAACGTCCTGACTTTC. This translates into CASMGPGVQVGANVLTF.

CDR3 sequence: CASSTTSGSSYEQYF. The CDR3, as DNA: TGTGCCAGCAGCACGACTAGCGGGAGCTCCTACGAGCAGTACTTC. The gene calls are TRBV5-5 and TRBJ2-7, with TRBD2 matching 12 bases. Trimming at V came to 4 bases and at J to 0 bases, leaving 2 bases not matched to a gene. Germline V CDR1 and CDR2: SGHKS, YYEKEE (reference sequence). The CDR3 spans 15 residues.

The CDR3, as DNA: TGTGCCAGCAGTTTGATGGGAGGGGAGACCCAGTACTTC. It is translated as CASSLMGGETQYF. This chain joins TRBV28 and TRBJ2-5; 7 bases agree with TRBD2. Germline trimming cut 3 bases from V and 5 bases from J; bases unmatched to any gene: 3. The CDR3 has 13 residues. Germline V gives CDR1 MDHEN, CDR2 SYDVKM.

This chain links TRBV19 with TRBJ1-6; no firm D call. This CDR3 spans 13 amino acids. From germline, CDR1 is LNHDA and CDR2 SQIVND (reference sequence). Trimming took 9 bases from V and 8 from J, leaving 14 bases between them. CDR3 sequence: CASSGDVDSPLHF. The CDR3 bases are TGTGCCAGCTCAGGAGACGTTGATTCACCCCTCCACTTT. The full variable domain, rest sourced from reference TRBV19 and TRBJ1-6, is DGGITQSPKYLFRKEGQNVTLSCEQNLNHDAMYWYRQDPGQGLRLIYYSQIVNDFQKGDIAEGYSVSREKKESFPLTVTSAQKNPTAFYLCASSGDVDSPLHFGNGTRLTVT.

The chain has TRBV6-5 and TRBJ2-7; 9 bases line up with TRBD2. V was pared by 7 bases and J by 0 bases, with 7 bases of the junction left unmatched. Germline V gene data show CDR1 as MNHEY and CDR2 as SVGAGI. The CDR3 covers 15 residues. CDR3 in amino acids: CASTFASGASYEQYF. CDR3 nucleotide sequence: TGTGCCAGCACTTTCGCTAGCGGGGCCTCCTACGAGCAGTACTTC.

V usage is TRBV20-1 and J usage is TRBJ2-7; weak D call: TRBD1 (6 bases). Trimming cost V 2 bases and J 2 bases, with 10 bases left between them. This CDR3 has 13 residues. Germline V gene sequence: CDR1 DFQATT, CDR2 SNEGSKA (reference sequence). CDR3 in DNA: TGCAGTGCTAGACTGGGACAAGCCTACGAGCAGTACTTC. As protein: CSARLGQAYEQYF.

There are many counts of this clonotype. This chain links TRBV13 with TRBJ2-7; D gene ambiguous. V was cut by 0 bases and J by 2 bases, with 8 bases left in between. This CDR3 contains 14 residues. Germline V gives CDR1 PRHDT, CDR2 FYEKMQ (reference sequence). The CDR3 nucleotides are TGTGCCAGCAGCTTAGGTGGAAACGCCTACGAGCAGTACTTC. Translated: CASSLGGNAYEQYF.

This clonotype was detected only a few times. The gene calls are TRBV20-1 and TRBJ1-4, with a tentative D call TRBD1 (6 bases). The germline V gene has CDR1 DFQATT and CDR2 SNEGSKA (reference sequence). This CDR3 is 13 amino acids long. The V end lost 5 bases, the J end lost 8 bases, and 15 bases lay between the germline ends. CDR3 nucleotides: TGCAGTGCTCAGCCGGGACATTTCGAAAAACTGTTTTTT. Translated, it gives CSAQPGHFEKLFF.

This clonotype was detected only a few times. The J gene is TRBJ1-2, the V gene TRBV15, with unresolved D. Germline assignment: CDR1 LNHNV and CDR2 YYDKDF (reference sequence). V shed 7 bases and J shed 4 bases, with 10 bases lying between them. This CDR3 region has 12 residues. CDR3 loop: CATNSNSYGYTF. The CDR3 coding sequence is TGTGCCACCAATTCAAACAGCTATGGCTACACCTTC.

V is TRBV12-3 or TRBV12-4 and J is TRBJ2-1, with 9 bases fitting TRBD1. Trimming cost V 8 bases and J 9 bases; bases outside gene matches: 11. The CDR3 totals 14 residues. The CDR3 DNA sequence: TGTGCCAGCGGGGACAGGGACGAAAGTGGTGAGCAGTTCTTC. Translation gives CASGDRDESGEQFF.

This chain uses TRBV7-9 with TRBJ2-2; 9 bases are a match to TRBD2. The CDR3 has 17 amino acids. Germline CDR1 is SEHNR and CDR2 is FQNEAQ (reference sequence). With V trimmed by 1 base and J by 7 bases, 10 bases remained unmatched. As DNA, the CDR3 is TGTGCCAGCAGCTTAGGTTCGGGACTAGCCTCTTTCGGGGAGCTGTTTTTT. Protein product: CASSLGSGLASFGELFF.

This clonotype was seen a single time. V is TRBV20-1 and J is TRBJ1-6; D not resolved. V lost 6 bases and J 7 bases, leaving 16 bases between the germline ends. Germline V gene lookup returns CDR1 DFQATT and CDR2 SNEGSKA (reference sequence). This CDR3 comprises 14 residues. The DNA for the CDR3 is TGCAGTGCGAAGGGTGATCAAGGGAATTCACCCCTCCACTTT. Translating it yields CSAKGDQGNSPLHF.

The chain uses TRBV7-8 and TRBJ1-1; D may be TRBD1 (5 bases). Germline loops: CDR1 SGHVS, CDR2 FQNEAQ. Trimming left V 5 bases short and J 4 bases short, with 14 bases between. The CDR3 is made up of 14 amino acids. CDR3 sequence reads: CASSTSRERTEAFF. The DNA for the CDR3 is TGTGCCAGCAGCACGAGCAGGGAGCGCACTGAAGCTTTCTTT.

There are many counts of this clonotype. The chain carries TRBV20-1 and TRBJ1-2; TRBD1 might be the D (5 bases). CDR3 length: 14 residues. CDR1 is DFQATT and CDR2 is SNEGSKA in the germline V gene (reference sequence). Between the trimmed V and J ends, which lost 0 bases and 7 bases, there was a span of 15 bases. In DNA, the CDR3 is TGCAGTGCTAGAGACTCTGAAGGGGTCTCTGGCTACACCTTC. Residues: CSARDSEGVSGYTF.

This clonotype was observed at least ten times. V is TRBV25-1 and J is TRBJ2-7; D may be TRBD1 or TRBD2 (5 bases each). Trimming pared 5 bases from V and 7 bases from J, leaving 21 bases between. This CDR3 contains 15 residues. The germline CDR1 and CDR2 sequences are MGHDK and SYGVNS. CDR3 bases: TGTGCCAGCAGTAACCACCGCCGGGACGACTATGAGCAGTACTTC. It yields the protein CASSNHRRDDYEQYF.

This clonotype was seen once. The V and J genes are TRBV6-4 and TRBJ2-1; TRBD1 matches at 9 bases. Trimming at V came to 6 bases and at J to 3 bases, leaving 9 bases not matched to a gene. This CDR3 has 16 amino acids. Germline loops: CDR1 MRHNA, CDR2 SNTAGT. CDR3 amino acids: CASSASPTGGYNEQFF. CDR3 bases: TGTGCCAGCAGCGCCTCCCCGACAGGGGGCTACAATGAGCAGTTCTTC.

The chain links TRBV6-1 to TRBJ1-2; TRBD1 aligns across 11 bases. V was pared by 4 bases and J by 6 bases, with 1 base of the junction left unmatched. The CDR3 is made up of 13 amino acids. Germline CDR1 reads MNHNS; CDR2 reads SASEGT. The CDR3 nucleotides are TGTGCCAGCAGTGGGACAGGGGGCAATGGCTACACCTTC. This encodes CASSGTGGNGYTF.

The count of this clonotype is one. The chain couples TRBV9 to TRBJ1-6, with TRBD1 matching 8 bases. The CDR3 loop spans 14 amino acids. V was pared by 0 bases and J by 11 bases, with 4 bases of the junction left unmatched. Per the germline V gene, CDR1 is SGDLS and CDR2 is YYNGEE. CDR3 amino acids: CASSVADRVTPLHF. The CDR3 DNA reads as TGTGCCAGCAGCGTAGCGGACAGGGTGACACCCCTCCACTTT.

This clonotype was counted at least ten times. The V gene is TRBV12-3 or TRBV12-4, the J gene TRBJ1-1; D is unclear. CDR3 length: 14 amino acids. The V end was cut by 3 bases, the J end by 0 bases, with 8 bases between. The CDR3: CASSFWVMNTEAFF. The CDR3 bases are TGTGCCAGCAGTTTTTGGGTTATGAACACTGAAGCTTTCTTT.

This clonotype occurred many times. The genes are TRBV29-1 and TRBJ1-2, with 7 bases matching TRBD1. V shed 6 bases, J shed 5 bases, and the junction held 3 bases outside the gene matches. Germline CDR1 is SQVTM and CDR2 is ANQGSEA. There are 11 residues in the CDR3. In DNA form, the CDR3 reads TGCAGCGTCCAACAGGGGTATGGCTACACCTTC. Residues: CSVQQGYGYTF.

The rearrangement uses TRBV7-9 and TRBJ2-7, with a possible D match to TRBD1 (6 bases). V lost 2 bases, J lost 2 bases, and 7 bases lay in between. The CDR3 consists of 13 residues. The germline V gene has CDR1 SEHNR and CDR2 FQNEAQ (reference sequence). The DNA for the CDR3 is TGTGCCAGCAGCTTAACAGGGCCCTACGAGCAGTACTTC. Translated: CASSLTGPYEQYF.

This clonotype was recorded only once. The chain combines TRBV7-9 with TRBJ2-3, with D possibly matching TRBD2 (5 bases). CDR1 and CDR2 from the germline V gene are SEHNR and FQNEAQ (reference sequence). Trimming stripped 5 bases from V and 2 bases from J, with 11 bases between. The CDR3 is made up of 14 amino acids. The CDR3 coding sequence is TGTGCCAGCAGCCCCTCCCGGGACACAGATACGCAGTATTTT. The encoded protein is CASSPSRDTDTQYF.

CDR3 loop: CASSERTAIYTEAFF. The CDR3 coding sequence is TGTGCCAGCAGTGAACGGACAGCTATTTACACTGAAGCTTTCTTT. The rearrangement uses TRBV2 and TRBJ1-1, with D perhaps TRBD1 (6 bases). This CDR3 is 15 amino acids long. V was clipped by 2 bases and J by 3 bases, with 13 bases between them. The germline CDR1 and CDR2 sequences are SNHLY and FYNNEI.

V gene TRBV15 combines with J gene TRBJ2-1; 9 nucleotides agree with TRBD1. This CDR3 contains 19 residues. V lost 3 bases and J lost 1; bases outside the gene matches: 13. Germline lookup yields CDR1 LNHNV and CDR2 YYDKDF (reference sequence). Written as DNA, the CDR3 is TGTGCCACCAGCAGCTCCAGTTCTGGACAGGGGAAGTCCTACAATGAGCAGTTCTTC. Translation gives CATSSSSSGQGKSYNEQFF.

This clonotype was recorded a few times. The chain recombines TRBV7-6 with TRBJ2-5; the match to TRBD2 covers 13 bases. This CDR3 is 16 amino acids long. The trim removed 5 bases at V and 5 bases at J, leaving 8 bases unmatched. The germline CDR1 and CDR2 sequences are SGHVS and FNYEAQ. CDR3 DNA: TGTGCCAGCAGCGCTGGGACTAGCGGGACTTGGGAGACCCAGTACTTC. Its translation: CASSAGTSGTWETQYF.